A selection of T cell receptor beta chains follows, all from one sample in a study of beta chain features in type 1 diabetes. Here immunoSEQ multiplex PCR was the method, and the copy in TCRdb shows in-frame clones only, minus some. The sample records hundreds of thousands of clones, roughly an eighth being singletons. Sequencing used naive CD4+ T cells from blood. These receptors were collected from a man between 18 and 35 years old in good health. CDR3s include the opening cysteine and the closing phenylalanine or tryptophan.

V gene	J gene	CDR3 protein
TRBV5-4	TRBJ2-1	CASSLVGLAGEREFF
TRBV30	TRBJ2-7	CAWREGLSSYEQYF
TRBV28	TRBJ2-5	CASSPSGRPQETQYF
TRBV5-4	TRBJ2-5	CASSRTEETQYF
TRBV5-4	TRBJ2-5	CASSLDGSHETQYF
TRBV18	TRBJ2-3	CASSPLAGTASTDTQYF
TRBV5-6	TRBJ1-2	CASSLLHGQGMGGYTF
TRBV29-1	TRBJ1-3	CSAQKGTGSGNTIYF
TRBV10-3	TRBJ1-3	CAITQSSGNTIYF
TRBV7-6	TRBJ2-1	CASSLAGRGNEQFF
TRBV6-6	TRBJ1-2	CASRRQGPGYTF
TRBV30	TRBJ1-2	CAWTRDRFYGYTF
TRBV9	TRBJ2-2	CASSAQGFPGELFF
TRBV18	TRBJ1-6	CASSPPSKHSPLHF
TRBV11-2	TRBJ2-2	CASSLGWTSLPTGELFF
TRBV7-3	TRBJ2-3	CASSQDPGGTDTQYF
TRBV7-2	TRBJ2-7	CASSGGRRTPYEQYF
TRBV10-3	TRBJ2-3	CAISWDAGGTDTQYF
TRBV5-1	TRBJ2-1	CASSPPQRSEQFF
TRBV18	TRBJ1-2	CASSPQDGYTF
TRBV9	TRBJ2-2	CASSVGSGLDTGELFF
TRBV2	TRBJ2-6	CASSTGVTGANVLTF
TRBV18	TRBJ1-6	CASSRTAGTGDYNSPLHF
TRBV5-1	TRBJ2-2	CASSFTANTGELFF
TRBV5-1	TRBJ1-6	CASSLGTGVNSPLHF
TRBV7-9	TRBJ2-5	CASSLVYRGQETQYF
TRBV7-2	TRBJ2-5	CASSPPGRETQYF
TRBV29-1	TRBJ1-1	CSTRGGSTEAFF
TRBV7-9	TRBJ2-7	CASSPGQGVYEQYF
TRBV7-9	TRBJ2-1	CASTSGGSSYNEQFF
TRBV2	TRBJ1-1	CASKEGTGPRGVNTEAFF
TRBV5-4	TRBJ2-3	CASSSGTDTQYF
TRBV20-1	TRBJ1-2	CSAGENYGYTF
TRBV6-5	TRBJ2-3	CASSSLGVAATDTQYF
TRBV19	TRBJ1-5	CASTPQGLQPQHF
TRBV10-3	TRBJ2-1	CAISGLAGRDEQFF
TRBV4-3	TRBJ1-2	CASSRDDRDYGYTF
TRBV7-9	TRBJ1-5	CASSFEGAQPQHF
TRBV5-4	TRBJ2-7	CASSPGWTYEQYF
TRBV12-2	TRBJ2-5	CASRLDRGQETQYF
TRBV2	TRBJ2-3	CASRRTSDTDTQYF
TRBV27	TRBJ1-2	CASSRTGTHYGYTF
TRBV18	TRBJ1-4	CASSPATGIEKLFF
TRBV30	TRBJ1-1	CAWRRQGNTEAFF
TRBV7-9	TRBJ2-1	CASSLVGDSDEQFF
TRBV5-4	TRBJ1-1	CASSTPKQGLNTEAFF
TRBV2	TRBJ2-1	CASSVASSYNEQFF
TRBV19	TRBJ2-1	CASSSGQNNEQFF
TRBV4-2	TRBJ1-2	CASSPSTGGYYGYTF
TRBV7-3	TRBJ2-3	CASSGAPDTQYF
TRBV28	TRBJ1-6	CASSTPGTGDSPLHF
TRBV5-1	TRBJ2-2	CASSPTATGELFF
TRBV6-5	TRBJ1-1	CASSYLQDTEAFF
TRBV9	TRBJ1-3	CASSSQTYGNTIYF
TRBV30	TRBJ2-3	CAWREGRIVPDTQYF
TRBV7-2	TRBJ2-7	CASSLGRTIPYEQYF
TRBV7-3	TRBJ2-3	CASSPAGTSGSYF